This T cell receptor (beta chain) was found in a study of radiotherapy plus CTLA-4 blockade in lung cancer. The CDR3 is made up of 16 amino acids. Germline V gives CDR1 SGHAT, CDR2 FQNNGV. Deletions cut 0 bases from V and 5 bases from J, with 15 bases between. Clones were read by immunoSEQ multiplex PCR, and TCRdb kept only the in-frame ones, dropping some. The sample holds around 85,000 clones, 70% to 90% seen once. The chain couples TRBV11-2 to TRBJ2-3; the D gene is possibly TRBD2 (6 bases). The TCR comes from a human donor with non-small cell lung cancer who had a partial response to radiotherapy plus ipilimumab. The sequences come from peripheral blood, collected from a patient treated with radiotherapy plus ipilimumab. The CDR3 sequence: CASSLEGGILGDTQYF. CDR3 sequence (DNA): TGTGCCAGCAGCTTAGAGGGCGGGATCCTGGGAGATACGCAGTATTTT.